This passage covers 17 T cell receptor beta chains from one sample sequenced in a study of shared clonotypes between healthy human individuals. Produced via immunoSEQ multiplex PCR; TCRdb's table is partial and in-frame only. The sample records roughly 1,800,000 clones, about 95% being singletons. Naive CD8 isolation took CD45RO-negative cells positively selected for CCR7 and excluded terminally differentiated effector memory CD45RA+ cells. The specimen sequenced was naive CD8+ T cells sorted from blood. The receptors stem from a man younger than 30 in good health.

The rearrangement links TRBV30 to TRBJ2-1, with unresolved D. CDR3 length: 13 amino acids. Per germline, CDR1 GTSNPN and CDR2 SVGIG (reference sequence). The V end lost 5 bases, the J end lost 3 bases, and 11 bases lay between the germline ends. Written as DNA, the CDR3 is TGTGCCTGGGAAGGCCGCAGCTACAATGAGCAGTTCTTC. This sequence encodes CAWEGRSYNEQFF.

The rearrangement uses TRBV11-2 and TRBJ2-7, with 10 bases aligning to TRBD2. CDR1 and CDR2 from the germline V gene are SGHAT and FQNNGV. This CDR3 is built from 16 residues. The V segment lost 0 bases and the J segment 4 bases; nucleotides outside the gene matches: 6. The CDR3 spells CASSLEGSGGAYEQYF. In DNA form, the CDR3 reads TGTGCCAGCAGCTTAGAAGGGAGCGGGGGGGCGTACGAGCAGTACTTC. Supplemented by reference TRBV11-2 and TRBJ2-7, the full variable domain reads EAGVAQSPRYKIIEKRQSVAFWCNPISGHATLYWYQQILGQGPKLLIQFQNNGVVDDSQLPKDRFSAERLKGVDSTLKIQPAKLEDSAVYLCASSLEGSGGAYEQYFGPGTRLTVT.

The chain uses TRBV7-2 and TRBJ1-1; D unresolved. Germline-derived CDR1 and CDR2 are SGHTA and FQGNSA. There are 15 residues in the CDR3. Trimming shortened V by 1 base and J by 3 bases, and 12 bases separated the two germline ends. CDR3 sequence (DNA): TGTGCCAGCAGCTTAGAGTGGTCATTTGACACTGAAGCTTTCTTT. Its translation: CASSLEWSFDTEAFF.

The chain joins TRBV29-1 to TRBJ1-2; D is uncertain. V was clipped by 4 bases and J by 4 bases, with 19 bases between them. In germline, CDR1 is SQVTM, CDR2 ANQGSEA. This CDR3 comprises 15 residues. The DNA of the CDR3 is TGCAGCGTTGTGGGGAGGTCGGAGGGAGGCTATGGCTACACCTTC. Translation: CSVVGRSEGGYGYTF.

The chain combines TRBV4-1 with TRBJ1-2; D not certain. Germline CDR1 MGHRA, CDR2 YSYEKL. The CDR3 consists of 13 residues. The V and J ends lost 0 bases and 10 bases respectively, with 12 bases between them. The CDR3 nucleotides are TGCGCCAGCAGCCAAGATACGGGGTCAGACTACACCTTC. Amino acid sequence: CASSQDTGSDYTF.

The V and J genes are TRBV11-2 and TRBJ1-5; TRBD1 is a possible D gene (5 bases). The CDR3 loop spans 13 amino acids. Germline V gives CDR1 SGHAT, CDR2 FQNNGV. Trimming took 6 bases from V and 0 from J, leaving 6 bases between them. CDR3 DNA sequence: TGTGCCAGCAGGGGGGGTAGCAATCAGCCCCAGCATTTT. Protein: CASRGGSNQPQHF. The variable domain in full, completed from reference TRBV11-2 and TRBJ1-5, reads EAGVAQSPRYKIIEKRQSVAFWCNPISGHATLYWYQQILGQGPKLLIQFQNNGVVDDSQLPKDRFSAERLKGVDSTLKIQPAKLEDSAVYLCASRGGSNQPQHFGDGTRLSIL.

The chain couples TRBV27 to TRBJ1-2; D not resolved. Germline V gene lookup returns CDR1 MNHEY and CDR2 SMNVEV (reference sequence). The CDR3 spans 15 residues. V lost 3 bases and J lost 6, with 17 bases in between. In DNA form, the CDR3 reads TGTGCCAGCAGTTTCATGGGGAAAACTTCAAATGGCTACACCTTC. Its translation is CASSFMGKTSNGYTF.

V usage is TRBV10-3 and J usage is TRBJ1-1, with a possible D match to TRBD1 (6 bases). CDR1 and CDR2 (germline): ENHRY, SYGVKD. The CDR3 totals 15 residues. The V end was cut by 2 bases, the J end by 0 bases, with 10 bases between. CDR3 sequence reads: CAISEPRGMNTEAFF. The CDR3, as DNA: TGTGCCATCAGTGAGCCCAGGGGAATGAACACTGAAGCTTTCTTT.

The V and J genes are TRBV4-1 and TRBJ2-7; no definite D call. CDR1 and CDR2 (germline): MGHRA, YSYEKL. Trimming left V 5 bases short and J 2 bases short, with 10 bases between. The CDR3 has 13 amino acids. The CDR3 spells CASSTSVTYEQYF. CDR3 nucleotide sequence: TGCGCCAGCAGCACTTCTGTGACCTACGAGCAGTACTTC.

This sequence joins TRBV18 and TRBJ1-3; 7 bases map to TRBD1. V shed 4 bases, J shed 6 bases, and the junction held 12 bases outside the gene matches. Germline CDR1 is KGHSH and CDR2 is LQKENI. This CDR3 has 16 amino acids. The CDR3 DNA reads as TGTGCCAGCTCACAATATCGGACAGGCGAGGAAAACACCATATATTTT. Its protein is CASSQYRTGEENTIYF.

The chain carries TRBV19 and TRBJ2-7; tentatively, D is TRBD2 (6 bases). The CDR3 is made up of 15 amino acids. V was clipped by 5 bases and J by 6 bases, with 20 bases between them. Germline CDR1 LNHDA, CDR2 SQIVND (reference sequence). CDR3 nucleotides: TGTGCCAGTAGTCCTAGCGAGGATTCCTACCGCGAGCAGTACTTC. Its translation: CASSPSEDSYREQYF.

This clone was recorded a few times. Other DNA sequences in this specimen translate into the identical CDR3. This chain connects TRBV7-9 to TRBJ2-3; no definite D call. Germline CDR1 SEHNR, CDR2 FQNEAQ (reference sequence). The CDR3 runs to 11 residues. With 2 bases removed from V and 5 bases from J, the gap between germline ends came to 2 bases. This chain's CDR3 is CASSLLDTQYF. As DNA, the CDR3 is TGTGCCAGCAGCTTATTAGATACGCAGTATTTT.

This sequence joins TRBV5-8 and TRBJ2-5; D not resolved. The length of the CDR3 is 15 residues. V lost 4 bases and J lost 5, with 18 bases in between. CDR1 and CDR2 (germline): SGHTS, YDEGEE. The CDR3 protein is CASSQAWHYGETQYF. DNA for the CDR3: TGTGCCAGCAGCCAGGCGTGGCACTACGGGGAGACCCAGTACTTC. The whole variable domain, remainder taken from reference TRBV5-8 and TRBJ2-5, is EAGVTQSPTHLIKTRGQQATLRCSPISGHTSVYWYQQALGLGLQFLLWYDEGEERNRGNFPPRFSGRQFPNYSSELNVNALELEDSALYLCASSQAWHYGETQYFGPGTRLLVL.

The chain joins TRBV25-1 to TRBJ1-4, with D maybe TRBD1 (5 bases). The CDR3 spans 15 residues. CDR1 is MGHDK, CDR2 SYGVNS, per germline. Trimming took off 3 bases at V and 6 bases at J, with 14 bases between the two ends. In DNA, the CDR3 is TGTGCCAGCAGTGACCCGGCAGGAGGGGATGAAAAACTGTTTTTT. Protein product: CASSDPAGGDEKLFF.

This clone occurred once. The rearrangement uses TRBV6-5 and TRBJ2-1; the D gene could be TRBD1 or TRBD2 (5 bases each). Between the trimmed V and J ends, which lost 4 bases and 14 bases, there was a span of 15 bases. Germline assignment: CDR1 MNHEY and CDR2 SVGAGI. This CDR3 has 12 amino acids. The CDR3 is CASSFGAGYEFF. DNA of the CDR3: TGTGCCAGCAGTTTCGGGGCTGGGTATGAGTTCTTC.

This rearrangement joins TRBV27 to TRBJ1-5; unclear D gene. The V end was cut by 6 bases, the J end by 3 bases, with 9 bases between. Germline assignment: CDR1 MNHEY and CDR2 SMNVEV (reference sequence). CDR3 length: 13 amino acids. The CDR3 sequence is CASRTTYNQPQHF. The CDR3 coding sequence is TGTGCCAGCAGAACGACGTACAATCAGCCCCAGCATTTT.

The chain uses TRBV19 and TRBJ2-1, with 7 bases matching TRBD2. V lost 5 bases, J lost 6 bases, and 10 bases stayed unmatched. The CDR3 has 15 amino acids. The germline gives CDR1 LNHDA, CDR2 SQIVND (reference sequence). The DNA for the CDR3 is TGTGCCAGTAGTCCCCAGATAGCGGGTCCCAATGAGCAGTTCTTC. This translates into CASSPQIAGPNEQFF.